What follows are 27 T cell receptor beta chains derived from one specimen sequenced in a study of blood T cell repertoires in COVID-19. Measured with immunoSEQ multiplex PCR; TCRdb has only the in-frame clones, and not every one. The table records 60,000 to 80,000 clones, around 86% of them present only once. The sequenced sample consisted of peripheral blood. The receptors were gathered from a woman of 80 years or more with acute or convalescent COVID-19.

J is TRBJ1-1 and V is TRBV5-6, with TRBD1 identical over 9 bases. V was pared by 4 bases and J by 1 base, with 5 bases of the junction left unmatched. The V gene's germline CDR1 is SGHDT and CDR2 YYEEEE. The CDR3 has 15 amino acids. The CDR3 coding sequence is TGTGCCAGCAGCACCAGGGGACAGGGGAACACTGAAGCTTTCTTT. Protein product: CASSTRGQGNTEAFF. Based on the CDR3 plus reference TRBV5-6 and TRBJ1-1, the full variable domain is DAGVTQSPTHLIKTRGQQVTLRCSPKSGHDTVSWYQQALGQGPQFIFQYYEEEERQRGNFPDRFSGHQFPNYSSELNVNALLLGDSALYLCASSTRGQGNTEAFFGQGTRLTVV.

This chain links TRBV12-3 or TRBV12-4 with TRBJ1-5, with 8 positions matching TRBD1. The CDR3 contains 13 residues. With V trimmed by 6 bases and J by 7 bases, 5 bases remained unmatched. In nucleotides, the CDR3 is TGTGCCAGCAGCTATGGACAGGGCCAGCCCCAGCATTTT. Translated, it gives CASSYGQGQPQHF.

The rearrangement uses TRBV5-4 and TRBJ1-2; maybe TRBD1 (5 bases). The CDR3 consists of 14 residues. The V gene's germline CDR1 is SGHNT and CDR2 YYREEE (reference sequence). V lost 5 bases and J lost 0, with 11 bases in between. CDR3 coding DNA: TGTGCCAGCAGGGGGGGGATCCCTAACTATGGCTACACCTTC. This sequence encodes CASRGGIPNYGYTF.

The V gene is TRBV7-9, the J gene TRBJ1-6, with D perhaps TRBD1 (5 bases). Germline V CDR1 and CDR2: SEHNR, FQNEAQ (reference sequence). The CDR3 consists of 15 residues. Between the trimmed V and J ends, which lost 6 bases and 0 bases, there was a span of 9 bases. CDR3 bases: TGTGCCAGCAGGCAGGGTTTCTCCTATAATTCACCCCTCCACTTT. It is translated as CASRQGFSYNSPLHF.

V gene TRBV19 combines with J gene TRBJ1-2; weak D call: TRBD1 (6 bases). This CDR3 is 14 amino acids long. From germline, CDR1 is LNHDA and CDR2 SQIVND (reference sequence). V was pared by 6 bases and J by 4 bases, with 15 bases between. In DNA, the CDR3 is TGTGCCAGTAGATACCAGGGGATCCCCTATGGCTACACCTTC. Amino acid sequence: CASRYQGIPYGYTF.

The chain is built from TRBV28 and TRBJ2-1, with D tentatively TRBD2 (5 bases). The CDR3 spans 15 residues. V was pared by 7 bases and J by 2 bases, with 15 bases between. Germline V gene data show CDR1 as MDHEN and CDR2 as SYDVKM. CDR3 sequence (DNA): TGTGCCAGCATCGGAGGAGGTTACCCCTACAATGAGCAGTTCTTC. Its protein product is CASIGGGYPYNEQFF.

This rearrangement joins TRBV9 to TRBJ1-4; 10 positions agree with TRBD1. Germline CDR1 and CDR2: SGDLS and YYNGEE. Germline trimming cut 0 bases from V and 5 bases from J; bases unmatched to any gene: 10. The length of the CDR3 is 18 residues. CDR3 residues: CASSVESGTGAINEKLFF. In nucleotides, the CDR3 is TGTGCCAGCAGCGTAGAATCGGGGACAGGGGCCATAAATGAAAAACTGTTTTTT. Full variable domain (rest looked up from reference TRBV9 and TRBJ1-4): DSGVTQTPKHLITATGQRVTLRCSPRSGDLSVYWYQQSLDQGLQFLIQYYNGEERAKGNILERFSAQQFPDLHSELNLSSLELGDSALYFCASSVESGTGAINEKLFFGSGTQLSVL.

J is TRBJ2-5 and V is TRBV12-5; 10 bases align to TRBD2. After removal of 4 bases from V and 2 bases from J, the junction contained 1 base not matched to a gene. This CDR3 contains 14 residues. CDR1 and CDR2 (germline): LGHNT, FRNRAP. DNA of the CDR3: TGTGCTAGTGGTTCTAGCGGGGGTCAAGAGACCCAGTACTTC. Encoded protein: CASGSSGGQETQYF.

This sequence joins TRBV27 and TRBJ1-2; TRBD1 agrees at 7 bases. The J segment lost 5 bases and the V segment lost 5 bases, leaving 11 bases of the junction unmatched. CDR1 MNHEY and CDR2 SMNVEV come from the germline V gene (reference sequence). This CDR3 spans 15 amino acids. Here the CDR3 reads CASSGTEKGAYGYTF. The CDR3 DNA sequence: TGTGCCAGCAGTGGGACAGAAAAAGGAGCTTATGGCTACACCTTC.

This chain links TRBV19 with TRBJ1-2; the D is unclear. In germline, CDR1 is LNHDA, CDR2 SQIVND (reference sequence). V lost 6 bases and J lost 1, with 12 bases in between. The length of the CDR3 is 14 residues. The CDR3 is CASRETEDNYGYTF. The CDR3 nucleotides read TGTGCCAGTAGAGAGACGGAGGATAACTATGGCTACACCTTC. Full variable domain (remainder filled in from reference TRBV19 and TRBJ1-2): DGGITQSPKYLFRKEGQNVTLSCEQNLNHDAMYWYRQDPGQGLRLIYYSQIVNDFQKGDIAEGYSVSREKKESFPLTVTSAQKNPTAFYLCASRETEDNYGYTFGSGTRLTVV.

The rearrangement joins TRBV27 to TRBJ1-6, with 7 bases that match TRBD1. After removal of 2 bases from V and 9 bases from J, the junction contained 7 bases not matched to a gene. This CDR3 has 15 residues. CDR1 and CDR2 (germline): MNHEY, SMNVEV (reference sequence). In DNA, the CDR3 is TGTGCCAGCAGTTTAACCGGGACAGAGATTTCACCCCTCCACTTT. This translates into CASSLTGTEISPLHF.

The V and J genes are TRBV2 and TRBJ1-5, with 8 positions matching TRBD1. With 1 base clipped from V and 5 bases from J, the junction kept 7 bases outside the gene matches. CDR1 is SNHLY, CDR2 FYNNEI, per germline. The CDR3 consists of 16 residues. The CDR3: CASSEDPSGGHQPQHF. Written as DNA, the CDR3 is TGTGCCAGCAGTGAAGATCCATCAGGGGGCCATCAGCCCCAGCATTTT.

This clone was recorded once. This rearrangement joins TRBV6-5 to TRBJ2-5; TRBD2 agrees at 10 bases. The CDR3 covers 15 residues. Looked up from germline, CDR1 is MNHEY and CDR2 is SVGAGI. After removal of 2 bases from V and 5 bases from J, the junction contained 5 bases not matched to a gene. The DNA for the CDR3 is TGTGCCAGCAGTTACGAGCGGGAGGGACGGGAGACCCAGTACTTC. It is translated as CASSYEREGRETQYF.

V is TRBV7-9 and J is TRBJ1-1; D remains unclear. The V end lost 3 bases, the J end lost 6 bases, and 17 bases lay between the germline ends. CDR1 SEHNR and CDR2 FQNEAQ come from the germline V gene (reference sequence). The CDR3 runs 15 residues. CDR3 DNA sequence: TGTGCCAGCAGCTTTTGGACGGAGGGAGGGTCTGAAGCTTTCTTT. Translating gives CASSFWTEGGSEAFF.

V usage is TRBV30 and J usage is TRBJ1-2, with TRBD1 as a possible D gene (6 bases). Germline V lookup: CDR1 GTSNPN, CDR2 SVGIG (reference sequence). This CDR3 has 14 residues. Between the trimmed V and J ends, which lost 1 base and 0 bases, there was a span of 9 bases. The CDR3 here is CAWSGTASNYGYTF. Here the CDR3 DNA reads TGTGCCTGGAGTGGGACAGCCTCTAACTATGGCTACACCTTC.

J is TRBJ1-4 and V is TRBV19, with D possibly TRBD1 on 5 matching bases. CDR3 length: 14 residues. Per germline, CDR1 LNHDA and CDR2 SQIVND (reference sequence). The V end lost 3 bases, the J end lost 3 bases, and 8 bases lay between the germline ends. The CDR3 reads CASSIRAANEKLFF. The DNA of the CDR3 is TGTGCCAGTAGTATCAGGGCGGCTAATGAAAAACTGTTTTTT. The full variable domain, completed using reference TRBV19 and TRBJ1-4, is DGGITQSPKYLFRKEGQNVTLSCEQNLNHDAMYWYRQDPGQGLRLIYYSQIVNDFQKGDIAEGYSVSREKKESFPLTVTSAQKNPTAFYLCASSIRAANEKLFFGSGTQLSVL.

The J gene is TRBJ1-1, the V gene TRBV15; tentatively, D is TRBD1 (5 bases). Per germline, CDR1 LNHNV and CDR2 YYDKDF (reference sequence). V was trimmed by 1 base and J by 4 bases, leaving 13 bases between them. The CDR3 loop spans 15 amino acids. The CDR3 loop reads CATSRAAGKGTEAFF. The CDR3 DNA follows: TGTGCCACCAGCAGAGCGGCAGGGAAGGGCACTGAAGCTTTCTTT.

The gene calls are TRBV18 and TRBJ2-7; D is possibly TRBD2 (6 bases). The V gene lost 0 bases and the J gene lost 1 base, with 10 bases spanning the gap. CDR1 and CDR2 (germline): KGHSH, LQKENI. The CDR3 is 15 residues long. For the CDR3, the DNA is TGTGCCAGCTCACCACCGGGGGGAGGTTCCTACGAGCAGTACTTC. Protein sequence: CASSPPGGGSYEQYF.

The chain recombines TRBV10-3 with TRBJ2-7; weak D call: TRBD2 (5 bases). V shed 10 bases and J shed 1 base, with 17 bases lying between them. CDR1 is ENHRY, CDR2 SYGVKD, per germline. This CDR3 is 14 amino acids long. The CDR3 DNA reads as TGTGCCACCCCGGAGGCGGGCATTTCCTACGAGCAGTACTTC. It yields the protein CATPEAGISYEQYF.

This chain uses TRBV2 with TRBJ2-6; possible D gene TRBD1, 5 bases. Germline V gene sequence: CDR1 SNHLY, CDR2 FYNNEI. Trimming took 7 bases from V and 0 from J, leaving 16 bases between them. The CDR3 loop spans 17 amino acids. The CDR3 DNA reads as TGTGCCAGCACTAGACAGCTGGGGTCCTCTGGGGCCAACGTCCTGACTTTC. Amino acids: CASTRQLGSSGANVLTF.

The chain is built from TRBV6-1 and TRBJ2-7, with D maybe TRBD1 (6 bases). The V end was cut by 1 base, the J end by 9 bases, with 19 bases between. Per the germline V gene, CDR1 is MNHNS and CDR2 is SASEGT. This CDR3 contains 15 residues. CDR3 amino acids: CASSEVHLQGIRQYF. The CDR3, as DNA: TGTGCCAGCAGTGAAGTTCACCTGCAGGGGATCCGGCAGTACTTC.

This chain links TRBV19 with TRBJ1-1, with 7 bases matching TRBD1. Germline assignment: CDR1 LNHDA and CDR2 SQIVND (reference sequence). CDR3 length: 16 residues. J was trimmed by 1 base and V by 4 bases; bases with no gene match: 9. The CDR3 DNA sequence: TGTGCCAGTAGTAGAGGGACAGAGGGTCCGAACACTGAAGCTTTCTTT. It translates to CASSRGTEGPNTEAFF.

The chain links TRBV25-1 to TRBJ1-3; no reliable D call. CDR1 is MGHDK and CDR2 is SYGVNS in the germline V gene. The ends were cut back, 8 bases at V and 4 bases at J, with 15 bases in the middle. CDR3 length: 14 residues. The CDR3 loop is CASSPVGVGNTIYF. CDR3 sequence (DNA): TGTGCCAGCTCCCCGGTCGGGGTCGGAAACACCATATATTTT. The full variable domain, in which reference TRBV25-1 and TRBJ1-3 provide the parts outside the CDR3, is EADIYQTPRYLVIGTGKKITLECSQTMGHDKMYWYQQDPGMELHLIHYSYGVNSTEKGDLSSESTVSRIRTEHFPLTLESARPSHTSQYLCASSPVGVGNTIYFGEGSWLTVV.

The chain has TRBV29-1 and TRBJ2-5; TRBD1 matches 7 bases. CDR1 is SQVTM and CDR2 is ANQGSEA in the germline V gene. V dropped 7 bases and J dropped 4; count of bases not matched to a gene: 9. This CDR3 region has 13 residues. CDR3: CSGTDRAGETQYF. In DNA form, the CDR3 reads TGCAGCGGGACTGACAGGGCTGGAGAGACCCAGTACTTC. The full variable domain, with the rest looked up from reference TRBV29-1 and TRBJ2-5, is SAVISQKPSRDICQRGTSLTIQCQVDSQVTMMFWYRQQPGQSLTLIATANQGSEATYESGFVIDKFPISRPNLTFSTLTVSNMSPEDSSIYLCSGTDRAGETQYFGPGTRLLVL.

This chain uses TRBV2 with TRBJ2-4, with 11 positions matching TRBD2. With V trimmed by 9 bases and J by 0 bases, 7 bases remained unmatched. The CDR3 spans 16 residues. Germline CDR1 SNHLY, CDR2 FYNNEI. The CDR3 DNA reads TGTGCCAGTAAGGGACTAGCGGCATCAGCCAAAAACATTCAGTACTTC. Translated: CASKGLAASAKNIQYF.

The rearrangement joins TRBV6-5 to TRBJ1-2; D perhaps matches TRBD1 (5 bases). V lost 7 bases to trimming and J lost 6 bases, with 15 bases between them. The CDR3 contains 13 residues. Germline loops: CDR1 MNHEY, CDR2 SVGAGI. The CDR3 protein is CASNTPWGDGYTF. CDR3 sequence (DNA): TGTGCCAGCAACACCCCCTGGGGGGATGGCTACACCTTC.

The rearrangement joins TRBV30 to TRBJ1-2; weak D call: TRBD1 (5 bases). This CDR3 is 14 amino acids long. Trimming removed 2 bases at V and 2 bases at J, with 12 bases between. Germline assignment: CDR1 GTSNPN and CDR2 SVGIG (reference sequence). The CDR3 reads CAWSQGSANYGYTF. The DNA of the CDR3 is TGTGCCTGGAGTCAGGGCAGTGCCAACTATGGCTACACCTTC. The full variable domain, rest sourced from reference TRBV30 and TRBJ1-2, is SQTIHQWPATLVQPVGSPLSLECTVEGTSNPNLYWYRQAAGRGLQLLFYSVGIGQISSEVPQNLSASRPQDRQFILSSKKLLLSDSGFYLCAWSQGSANYGYTFGSGTRLTVV.